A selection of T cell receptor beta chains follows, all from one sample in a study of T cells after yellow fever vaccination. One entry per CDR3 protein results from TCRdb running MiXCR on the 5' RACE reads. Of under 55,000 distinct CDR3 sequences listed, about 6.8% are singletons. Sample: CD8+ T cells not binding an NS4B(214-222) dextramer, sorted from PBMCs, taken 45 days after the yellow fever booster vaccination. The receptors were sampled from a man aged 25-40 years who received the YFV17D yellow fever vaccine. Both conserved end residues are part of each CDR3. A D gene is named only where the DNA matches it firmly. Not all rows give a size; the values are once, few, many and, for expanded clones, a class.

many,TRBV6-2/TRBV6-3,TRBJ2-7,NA,TGTGCCAGCAGTTACTCGGCCTCCTACGAGCAGTACTTC,CASSYSASYEQYF
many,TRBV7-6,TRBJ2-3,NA,TGTGCCAGCAGCACGCCGGGACTCCAGGCGTATTCAGATACGCAGTATTTT,CASSTPGLQAYSDTQYF
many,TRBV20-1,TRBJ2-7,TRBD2,TGCAGTGCTAGGGGGGCGGGAGGGTCCTACGAGCAGTACTTC,CSARGAGGSYEQYF
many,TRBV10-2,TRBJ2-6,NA,TGCGCCACCAGGGGGGGCGGCCACTCTGGGGCCAACGTCCTGACTTTC,CATRGGGHSGANVLTF
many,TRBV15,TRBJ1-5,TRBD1,TGTGCCACCAGCAGCCGACAGGGGTTCCAGCCCCAGCATTTT,CATSSRQGFQPQHF
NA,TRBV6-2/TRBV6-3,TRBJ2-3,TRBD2,TGTGCCAGCATTCCCGCGGGAGGGGTAGATACGCAGTATTTT,CASIPAGGVDTQYF
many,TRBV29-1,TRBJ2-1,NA,TGCAGCGTTGAACGCGCGGAAGAATACAATGAGCAGTTCTTC,CSVERAEEYNEQFF
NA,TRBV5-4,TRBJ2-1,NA,TGTGCCAGCAGCTTTGGGAATAAGCAGTTCTTC,CASSFGNKQFF
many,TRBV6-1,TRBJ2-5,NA,TGTGCCAGCAACCCCACCCACGGGGTAGGGAAAGAGACCCAGTACTTC,CASNPTHGVGKETQYF
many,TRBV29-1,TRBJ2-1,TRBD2,TGCAGCGTTGTACGGGAGGGTAATGAGCAGTTCTTC,CSVVREGNEQFF
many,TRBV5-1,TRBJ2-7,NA,TGCGCCAGCAGCTTGGAGCCCGTTCCGCCCTACGAGCAGTACTTC,CASSLEPVPPYEQYF
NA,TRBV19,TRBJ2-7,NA,TGTGCCACCCTGGACTACGCGGGAGAGCAGTACTTC,CATLDYAGEQYF
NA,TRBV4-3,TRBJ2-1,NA,TGCGCCAGCAGCCCAGGGCTCAATGAGCAGTTCTTC,CASSPGLNEQFF
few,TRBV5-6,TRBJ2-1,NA,TGTGCCAGCAGCTTGGCGGGGGGCTCAGCCCTCTACAATGAGCAGTTCTTC,CASSLAGGSALYNEQFF
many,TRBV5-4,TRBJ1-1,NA,TGTGCCAGCAGCTTGGCCGGCGGAGGGATGAACACTGAAGCTTTCTTT,CASSLAGGGMNTEAFF
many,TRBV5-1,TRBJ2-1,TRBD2,TGCGCCAGCAGCAGCTTAGCGGGAGAACACAATGAGCAGTTCTTC,CASSSLAGEHNEQFF
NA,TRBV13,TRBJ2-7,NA,TGTGCCAGCAGCCCAAAAGGTCGGTCCTACGAGCAGTACTTC,CASSPKGRSYEQYF
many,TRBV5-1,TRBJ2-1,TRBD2,TGCGCCAGCAGCAAGACGGGACTACTAGACAATGAGCAGTTCTTC,CASSKTGLLDNEQFF
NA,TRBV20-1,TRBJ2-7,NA,TGCAGTGCTAGGGGCAGGGGACACTACGAGCAGTACTTC,CSARGRGHYEQYF
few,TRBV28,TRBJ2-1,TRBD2,TGTGCCAGCAGTGCAAGCGGGAGTTCTGGTGAGCAGTTCTTC,CASSASGSSGEQFF
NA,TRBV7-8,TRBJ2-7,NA,TGTGCCAGCAGCTTAGAGGGGACTTCAGCCTACGAGCAGTACTTC,CASSLEGTSAYEQYF
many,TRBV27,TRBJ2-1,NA,TGTGCCAGCAGTTTAGCCCAGTACAATGAGCAGTTCTTC,CASSLAQYNEQFF
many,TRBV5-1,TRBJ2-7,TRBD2,TGCGCCAGCAGCCCGTTTGGGCGGGAGTCGTACGAGCAGTACTTC,CASSPFGRESYEQYF
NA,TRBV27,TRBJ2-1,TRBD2,TGTGCCAGCAGTCTACAGGTTCCGGGACTAGCGGGAGGCCGCTCCTACAATGAGCAGTTCTTC,CASSLQVPGLAGGRSYNEQFF
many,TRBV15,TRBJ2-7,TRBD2,TGTGCCACCAGCAGGACTAGCCTAACCTACGAGCAGTACTTC,CATSRTSLTYEQYF
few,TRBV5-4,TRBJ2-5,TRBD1,TGTGCCAGCAGCTACTTACAGGGGGCATTGGAGACCCAGTACTTC,CASSYLQGALETQYF
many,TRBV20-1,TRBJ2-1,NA,TGCAGTGCTAGCCCCTTCGAGCTAGACAATGAGCAGTTCTTC,CSASPFELDNEQFF
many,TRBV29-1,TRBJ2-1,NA,TGCAGCTATGAAGGGGGTCTCCCATCCTACAATGAGCAGTTCTTC,CSYEGGLPSYNEQFF
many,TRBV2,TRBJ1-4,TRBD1,TGTGCCAGCAGTGAAACCCCGGGACAGGATGTCAGGGGACTGTTTTTT,CASSETPGQDVRGLFF
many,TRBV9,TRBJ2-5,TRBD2,TGTGCCAGCAGCGCTGGGACTAGCGGATTAGGAGAGACCCAGTACTTC,CASSAGTSGLGETQYF
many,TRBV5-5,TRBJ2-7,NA,TGTGCCAGCAGCTTGGTAACCTGGGGCGAGCAGTACTTC,CASSLVTWGEQYF
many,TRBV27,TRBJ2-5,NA,TGTGCCAGCAGTTTATCGCGCAGGGACCAAGAGACCCAGTACTTC,CASSLSRRDQETQYF
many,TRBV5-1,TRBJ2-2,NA,TGCGCCAGCACGAACACCGGGGAGCTGTTTTTT,CASTNTGELFF
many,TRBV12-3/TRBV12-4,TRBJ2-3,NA,TGTGCCAGCAGAGAGGGTTTGGCAGCGCAGTATTTT,CASREGLAAQYF
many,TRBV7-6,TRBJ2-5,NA,TGTGCCAGCAGCTTAGACGGCGGAGGGGGGGAGACCCAGTACTTC,CASSLDGGGGETQYF
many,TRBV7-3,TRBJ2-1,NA,TGTGCCAGCAGCTCCAATGACAAGTGGAATGAGCAGTTCTTC,CASSSNDKWNEQFF
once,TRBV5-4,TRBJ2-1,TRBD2,TGTGCCAGCAGCTTGGGGACTAGCGGGAGCATGATCTACAATGAGCAGTTCTTC,CASSLGTSGSMIYNEQFF
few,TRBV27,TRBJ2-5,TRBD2,TGTGCCAGCTCCCGGACTAGCGGGAGTTCGGCAGAGACCCAGTACTTC,CASSRTSGSSAETQYF
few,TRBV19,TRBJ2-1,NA,TGTGCCAGTAGTATGAGGGTGTACCTCCGTCTCCATGAGCAGTTCTTC,CASSMRVYLRLHEQFF
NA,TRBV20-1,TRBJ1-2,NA,TGCAGTGCTCAACCGACAGATAACTATGGCTACACCTTC,CSAQPTDNYGYTF
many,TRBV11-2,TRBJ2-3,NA,TGTGCCAGCAGCTTTTTCCGGGGCACAGATACGCAGTATTTT,CASSFFRGTDTQYF
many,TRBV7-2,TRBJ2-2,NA,TGTGCCAGCAGCTCTTCGAACACCGGGGAGCTGTTTTTT,CASSSSNTGELFF
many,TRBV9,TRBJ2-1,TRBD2,TGTGCCAGCTCGGGCGGGAGGAGCTCCTACAATGAGCAGTTCTTC,CASSGGRSSYNEQFF
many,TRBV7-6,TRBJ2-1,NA,TGTGCCAGCAGCGGAGAACGAGGTTACAATGAGCAGTTCTTC,CASSGERGYNEQFF
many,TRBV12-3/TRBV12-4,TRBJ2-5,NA,TGTGCCAGCACTGACTCCCTTTGGGAGACCCAGTACTTC,CASTDSLWETQYF
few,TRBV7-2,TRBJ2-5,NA,TGTGCCAGCAGCTTAGGTCCCGGGTTGGGAGTGTCCGAGACCCAGTACTTC,CASSLGPGLGVSETQYF
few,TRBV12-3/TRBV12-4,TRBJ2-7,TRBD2,TGTGCCAGCAGTTGGGGACTAGCGACCTACGAGCAGTACTTC,CASSWGLATYEQYF
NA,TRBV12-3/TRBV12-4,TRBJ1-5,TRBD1,TGTGCCAGCAGTCGACAGGGGTTTGGGCAGCCCCAGCATTTT,CASSRQGFGQPQHF
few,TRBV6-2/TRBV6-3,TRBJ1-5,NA,TGTGCCAGCAGTTACTTATTCGGGGCGAGTAATCAGCCCCAGCATTTT,CASSYLFGASNQPQHF